Given below is one T cell receptor (beta chain) in context. CDR3 length equals 16 residues. The germline gives CDR1 LGHNA, CDR2 YNFKEQ. V trimming: 0 bases; J trimming: 2 bases; junction bases outside the gene matches: 4. The data were taken from a study of blood T cell repertoires in COVID-19. Only in-frame clones appear in the TCRdb table, and some are missing; sequencing was by immunoSEQ multiplex PCR. The sample gives 250,000 to 300,000 clones, over 75% of which show up once; around 9.6% is in the top ten. Material: peripheral blood. V is TRBV4-2 and J is TRBJ2-7; 10 bases align to TRBD2. The TCR originated in a woman aged 65 to 85 with COVID-19, enrolled during active disease. This CDR3 reads CASSQELAGVAYEQYF. The CDR3 coding sequence is TGTGCCAGCAGCCAAGAGCTAGCGGGAGTCGCCTACGAGCAGTACTTC.